A selection of T cell receptor beta chains follows, all from one sample in a study of blood T cells in healthy people across ages. TCRdb analysed the 5' RACE reads with MiXCR anew, one entry per CDR3 protein. Among fewer than 1,200,000 distinct CDR3 sequences listed, approximately 25% were seen once. These data were likewise used in another study, on T cells of mothers and their children.

Sequenced input: blood. Receptors were obtained from a girl aged 2-10 years in good health. Each CDR3 is given with its conserved first and last residue. A D gene is named only where the DNA matches it firmly. Clone size is shown for a subset of rows, as once, few, many or a class of expanded clone.

V	J	D	size	CDR3	DNA
TRBV4-2	TRBJ2-1	.	.	CASSQELSGYYNEQFF	TGTGCCAGCAGCCAAGAACTGAGCGGTTACTACAATGAGCAGTTCTTC
TRBV7-3	TRBJ2-1	TRBD2	.	CASSLTSTSGSPEQFF	TGTGCCAGCAGCTTAACGTCGACTAGCGGGAGTCCTGAGCAGTTCTTC
TRBV24-1	TRBJ2-5	TRBD1	.	CATSDLPFVSTGFWETQYF	TGTGCCACCAGTGATTTGCCGTTTGTTTCGACAGGGTTTTGGGAGACCCAGTACTTC
TRBV15	TRBJ2-4	TRBD1	.	CATSLRAQGVAKNIQYF	TGTGCCACCAGCCTTAGAGCGCAGGGGGTAGCCAAAAACATTCAGTACTTC
TRBV4-1	TRBJ2-1	.	many	CASSIGSSYNEQFF	TGCGCCAGCAGCATAGGAAGCTCCTACAATGAGCAGTTCTTC
TRBV20-1	TRBJ2-7	.	.	CSARRRPSPTRRRIEQYF	TGCAGTGCTAGACGAAGACCATCCCCAACTAGACGTCGGATCGAGCAGTACTTC
TRBV24-1	TRBJ2-2	.	few	CATSDLNAQQGYSGELFF	TGTGCCACCAGTGATTTGAACGCCCAACAGGGTTATTCCGGGGAGCTGTTTTTT
TRBV29-1	TRBJ2-7	.	.	CSVDKGGSRYEQYF	TGCAGCGTTGACAAGGGAGGCTCCCGGTACGAGCAGTACTTC
TRBV5-1	TRBJ2-5	TRBD2	.	CASSVSGGAVETQYF	TGCGCCAGCAGCGTTAGCGGGGGGGCCGTGGAGACCCAGTACTTC
TRBV7-2	TRBJ2-5	.	few	CASSPPPGAGEETQYF	TGTGCCAGCAGCCCCCCCCCGGGGGCTGGGGAAGAGACCCAGTACTTC
TRBV7-8	TRBJ2-2	TRBD2	.	CASSLGLAGGPPGELFF	TGTGCCAGCAGCTTAGGACTAGCGGGAGGGCCCCCCGGGGAGCTGTTTTTT
TRBV2	TRBJ2-3	.	.	CASNDRQNTQYF	TGTGCCAGCAACGACCGACAGAATACGCAGTATTTT
TRBV18	TRBJ1-5	.	.	CASSPKTGFNQPQHF	TGTGCCAGCTCACCGAAGACAGGTTTTAATCAGCCCCAGCATTTT
TRBV7-3	TRBJ2-1	TRBD2	many	CASRLLAGGGDEQFF	TGTGCCAGCAGGTTACTAGCGGGAGGCGGTGATGAGCAGTTCTTC
TRBV11-3	TRBJ2-1	.	.	CASSRTQGYEQFF	TGTGCCAGCAGCCGGACCCAGGGGTATGAGCAGTTCTTC
TRBV3-1	TRBJ1-1	.	.	CASSQGGLRTEAFF	TGTGCCAGCAGCCAAGGAGGGTTGCGGACTGAAGCTTTCTTT